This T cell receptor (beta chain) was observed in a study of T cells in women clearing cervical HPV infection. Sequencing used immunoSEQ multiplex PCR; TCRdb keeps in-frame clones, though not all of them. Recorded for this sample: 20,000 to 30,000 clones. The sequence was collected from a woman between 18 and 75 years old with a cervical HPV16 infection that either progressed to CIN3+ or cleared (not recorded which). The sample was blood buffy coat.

CDR3 protein: CASSAGLGGYDYTF. The CDR3 DNA, read in part, is TGTGCCAGCAGCGCCGGACTTGGCGGCTACGAC. The chain links TRBV7-9 to TRBJ1-2; no definite D call. Coverage ceases 3 residues before the CDR3 finishes, and the germline J gene fills in the end. Germline loops: CDR1 SEHNR, CDR2 FQNEAQ (reference sequence). This CDR3 has 14 amino acids.